These 12 T cell receptor beta chains were sequenced from one sample in a study of OX40 agonist ivuxolimab in advanced cancers. The data were produced by immunoSEQ multiplex PCR, yet TCRdb's version contains in-frame clones alone and is incomplete. The sample carries roughly 23,000 clones, roughly 80% recorded once. The sequencing used CD4+ or CD8+ T cells sorted from blood, collected in a trial of the OX40 agonist ivuxolimab. The receptors shown here come from an adult with an advanced solid tumor such as melanoma, head and neck, liver or kidney cancer.

The gene calls are TRBV6-8 and TRBJ2-7; 7 bases are shared with TRBD1. CDR1 and CDR2 (germline): MNHGY, SAAAGT. The length of the CDR3 is 15 residues. Trimming took 0 bases from V and 3 from J; bases not matched to a gene: 5. CDR3 coding DNA: TGTGCCAGCAGTTACTCGCCGGGACAGTTCTACGAGCAGTACTTC. This sequence encodes CASSYSPGQFYEQYF.

The chain employs TRBV25-1 and TRBJ2-2; perhaps TRBD2 as D (5 bases). The V and J ends lost 8 bases and 7 bases respectively, with 11 bases between them. The CDR3 has 12 amino acids. In germline, CDR1 is MGHDK, CDR2 SYGVNS. CDR3 coding DNA: TGTGCCAGCTGCGGGCCGGACGGGGAGCTGTTTTTT. The encoded protein is CASCGPDGELFF.

This clone appeared a single time. V is TRBV6-5 and J is TRBJ2-7, with 7 bases matching TRBD1. Germline V gene lookup returns CDR1 MNHEY and CDR2 SVGAGI. The V and J ends lost 5 bases and 3 bases, in that order; junction bases with no gene match: 4. The CDR3 has 13 amino acids. In nucleotides, the CDR3 is TGTGCCAGCAGTGACGGGACAGTCTACGAGCAGTACTTC. Translation: CASSDGTVYEQYF.

J is TRBJ2-2 and V is TRBV9; TRBD2 matches 12 bases. The CDR3 has 16 amino acids. With V trimmed by 7 bases and J by 1 base, 5 bases remained unmatched. Germline lookup yields CDR1 SGDLS and CDR2 YYNGEE. CDR3 bases: TGTGCCAGCGACGCTAGCGGGGGGGAGAACACCGGGGAGCTGTTTTTT. Its translation: CASDASGGENTGELFF. Filled out from reference TRBV9 and TRBJ2-2, the complete variable domain reads DSGVTQTPKHLITATGQRVTLRCSPRSGDLSVYWYQQSLDQGLQFLIQYYNGEERAKGNILERFSAQQFPDLHSELNLSSLELGDSALYFCASDASGGENTGELFFGEGSRLTVL.

The chain couples TRBV9 to TRBJ2-1, with 7 bases aligning to TRBD2. This CDR3 is 15 amino acids long. J lost 7 bases, V lost 3 bases, and 10 bases had no gene match. Germline V gene sequence: CDR1 SGDLS, CDR2 YYNGEE. In nucleotides, the CDR3 is TGTGCCAGCAGCGCAGACACGGGAGGCGTTAATGAGCAGTTCTTC. It encodes CASSADTGGVNEQFF.

V is TRBV6-1 and J is TRBJ2-5; 8 nucleotides align to TRBD2. This CDR3 region has 15 residues. Germline lookup yields CDR1 MNHNS and CDR2 SASEGT. Trimming cost V 2 bases and J 5 bases; bases outside gene matches: 7. CDR3 in DNA: TGTGCCAGCAGTGAAACGCGGGGGGTTGGGGAGACCCAGTACTTC. Translation: CASSETRGVGETQYF.

The chain employs TRBV9 and TRBJ2-1, with D perhaps TRBD2 (5 bases). The V and J ends lost 0 bases and 9 bases respectively, with 7 bases between them. CDR3 size: 12 residues. CDR1 SGDLS and CDR2 YYNGEE come from the germline V gene. CDR3 sequence: CASSVGGLEQFF. The CDR3 region has the DNA TGTGCCAGCAGCGTAGGAGGGCTTGAGCAGTTCTTC.

On this clone itself: One end of the junction does not line up with germline, which may come from a read error. The chain links TRBV28 to TRBJ2-5; 8 bases match TRBD2. Per germline, CDR1 MDHEN and CDR2 SYDVKM. The CDR3 contains 17 residues. As DNA, the CDR3 is TGTGCCAGCAGTTTCCGGGGGAGCGGGGGTGATCAAGGGACCCAGTACTTC. The encoded protein is CASSFRGSGGDQGTQYF.

This rearrangement joins TRBV6-1 to TRBJ2-6; maybe TRBD1 (5 bases). CDR1 is MNHNS, CDR2 SASEGT, per germline. This CDR3 is built from 15 residues. V shed 6 bases and J shed 0 bases, with 9 bases lying between them. The CDR3 DNA is TGTGCCAGCAGACGACAGACCTCTGGGGCCAACGTCCTGACTTTC. It yields the protein CASRRQTSGANVLTF.

The gene calls are TRBV15 and TRBJ2-2; D call uncertain. This CDR3 has 14 residues. Trimming took off 0 bases at V and 6 bases at J, with 8 bases between the two ends. Germline-derived CDR1 and CDR2 are LNHNV and YYDKDF (reference sequence). CDR3 sequence reads: CATSRDSEPGELFF. CDR3 sequence (DNA): TGTGCCACCAGCAGAGACTCTGAGCCCGGGGAGCTGTTTTTT.

The V and J genes are TRBV9 and TRBJ2-7; D is unresolved. The V end lost 0 bases, the J end lost 1 base, and 8 bases lay between the germline ends. The length of the CDR3 is 14 residues. The germline V gene encodes CDR1 SGDLS and CDR2 YYNGEE. CDR3 DNA sequence: TGTGCCAGCAGCGTAGCTCAGGCGTCCTACGAGCAGTACTTC. Protein sequence: CASSVAQASYEQYF.

This chain links TRBV5-1 with TRBJ2-7, with 8 nucleotides matching TRBD1. V shed 3 bases and J 2 bases; nucleotides not matched to a gene: 1. From germline, CDR1 is SGHRS and CDR2 YFSETQ. The CDR3 covers 13 residues. The CDR3 loop reads CASSWDRTYEQYF. In nucleotides, the CDR3 is TGCGCCAGCAGCTGGGACAGGACCTACGAGCAGTACTTC.